This entry lists 15 T cell receptor beta chains sequenced from one sample in a study of blood T cell repertoires in COVID-19. The assay was immunoSEQ multiplex PCR, and TCRdb's table has in-frame clones only and misses some. Of 350,000 to 450,000 clones in the sample, roughly 86% were seen once. The sample comprised peripheral blood. The receptors were gathered from a human donor in a cohort sampled during active COVID-19.

The CDR3: CASSLRRGQGQPQHF. CDR3 DNA sequence: TGTGCCAGCAGCTTAAGAAGGGGGCAAGGTCAGCCCCAGCATTTT. This sequence joins TRBV7-2 and TRBJ1-5; 7 bases line up with TRBD1. Germline V lookup: CDR1 SGHTA, CDR2 FQGNSA. CDR3 length: 15 amino acids. V lost 2 bases and J lost 6; bases outside the gene matches: 7.

The chain recombines TRBV18 with TRBJ2-7, with TRBD2 identical over 9 bases. From germline, CDR1 is KGHSH and CDR2 LQKENI. The CDR3 is 16 amino acids. V gave up 1 base and J gave up 5 bases; unmatched junction bases: 9. CDR3 bases: TGTGCCAGCTCACCACTCGCGGGGGGGGGCGTCGACGAGCAGTACTTC. This sequence encodes CASSPLAGGGVDEQYF.

V is TRBV9 and J is TRBJ1-2; a possible D gene is TRBD1 (6 bases). Trimming removed 4 bases from V and 6 bases from J, with 16 bases in between. This CDR3 has 14 residues. CDR1 SGDLS and CDR2 YYNGEE come from the germline V gene. CDR3 bases: TGTGCCAGCAGCCAAGCGGGGGCGTACGATGGCTACACCTTC. It codes for CASSQAGAYDGYTF. The full variable domain, in which reference TRBV9 and TRBJ1-2 provide the parts outside the CDR3, is DSGVTQTPKHLITATGQRVTLRCSPRSGDLSVYWYQQSLDQGLQFLIQYYNGEERAKGNILERFSAQQFPDLHSELNLSSLELGDSALYFCASSQAGAYDGYTFGSGTRLTVV.

V is TRBV29-1 and J is TRBJ2-2, with D perhaps matching TRBD2 (6 bases). CDR1 and CDR2 from the germline V gene are SQVTM and ANQGSEA. This CDR3 is 15 amino acids long. Trimming took 1 base from V and 5 from J, leaving 14 bases between them. The CDR3 loop is CSVEGGLARTGELFF. DNA for the CDR3: TGCAGCGTTGAAGGGGGCCTAGCGAGGACCGGGGAGCTGTTTTTT.

The V call is TRBV5-8, the J call TRBJ1-2; D not resolved. The CDR3 extends over 12 amino acids. CDR1 and CDR2 (germline): SGHTS, YDEGEE. The ends were cut back, 7 bases at V and 5 bases at J, with 12 bases in the middle. The CDR3 sequence is CASPRPVYGYTF. The CDR3 DNA sequence: TGTGCCAGCCCCCGCCCGGTATATGGCTACACCTTC.

The V and J genes are TRBV2 and TRBJ2-7; a possible D gene is TRBD2 (7 bases). Germline assignment: CDR1 SNHLY and CDR2 FYNNEI. Trimming shortened V by 2 bases and J by 7 bases, and 27 bases separated the two germline ends. The length of the CDR3 is 18 residues. CDR3 region: CASSERGGGLADPREQYF. DNA for the CDR3: TGTGCCAGCAGTGAAAGGGGGGGAGGTCTAGCGGACCCTCGGGAGCAGTACTTC.

This chain uses TRBV5-6 with TRBJ1-6; no clear D gene. The V gene's germline CDR1 is SGHDT and CDR2 YYEEEE. Trimming took off 1 base at V and 10 bases at J, with 6 bases between the two ends. The CDR3 runs to 12 residues. The CDR3 sequence is CASSLLSSPLHF. The CDR3 nucleotides are TGTGCCAGCAGCTTGTTGAGCTCACCCCTCCACTTT.

Only one count was recorded for this clone. This sequence joins TRBV5-6 and TRBJ1-2; TRBD1 agrees at 8 bases. This CDR3 is built from 13 residues. Germline trimming cut 4 bases from V and 6 bases from J; bases unmatched to any gene: 5. Germline CDR1 SGHDT, CDR2 YYEEEE. The CDR3 bases are TGTGCCAGCAGCCGCTACAGGGGGGATGGCTACACCTTC. Protein product: CASSRYRGDGYTF.

The genes are TRBV6-1 and TRBJ2-3; 7 bases are shared with TRBD1. CDR3 length: 16 amino acids. The J segment lost 3 bases and the V segment lost 1 base, leaving 7 bases of the junction unmatched. Germline CDR1 MNHNS, CDR2 SASEGT. The CDR3 sequence is CASSEVTGEPTDTQYF. CDR3 DNA sequence: TGTGCCAGCAGTGAAGTTACAGGGGAACCTACAGATACGCAGTATTTT.

J is TRBJ2-7 and V is TRBV14; a possible D gene is TRBD1 (5 bases). CDR1 and CDR2 from the germline V gene are SGHDN and FVKESK. V shed 4 bases and J shed 2 bases, with 15 bases lying between them. The CDR3 totals 15 residues. The CDR3 here is CASSLKGVPTYEQYF. CDR3 coding DNA: TGTGCCAGCAGCCTTAAAGGGGTCCCCACCTACGAGCAGTACTTC.

V and J are TRBV4-1 and TRBJ2-3; D call uncertain. Per the germline V gene, CDR1 is MGHRA and CDR2 is YSYEKL. The CDR3 sequence is 14 residues long. V lost 6 bases and J lost 2, with 12 bases in between. CDR3 amino acids: CASSIGPITDTQYF. In DNA, the CDR3 is TGCGCCAGCAGTATTGGGCCGATCACAGATACGCAGTATTTT.

CDR3 sequence reads: CAWYTGGAVTEAFF. The CDR3 nucleotides are TGTGCCTGGTACACAGGGGGCGCCGTCACTGAAGCTTTCTTT. V usage is TRBV30 and J usage is TRBJ1-1; 9 positions match TRBD1. The V gene's germline CDR1 is GTSNPN and CDR2 SVGIG (reference sequence). Germline trimming cut 5 bases from V and 4 bases from J; bases unmatched to any gene: 8. This CDR3 comprises 14 residues.

The V call is TRBV19, the J call TRBJ1-2; possible D gene TRBD1, 6 bases. The CDR3 has 15 amino acids. Germline assignment: CDR1 LNHDA and CDR2 SQIVND (reference sequence). The V end lost 5 bases, the J end lost 5 bases, and 18 bases lay between the germline ends. The CDR3 coding sequence is TGTGCCAGTAGTCCTTCTGTAGCAGGGGTGTATGGCTACACCTTC. Encoded protein: CASSPSVAGVYGYTF. The full variable domain, its missing parts supplied by reference TRBV19 and TRBJ1-2, is DGGITQSPKYLFRKEGQNVTLSCEQNLNHDAMYWYRQDPGQGLRLIYYSQIVNDFQKGDIAEGYSVSREKKESFPLTVTSAQKNPTAFYLCASSPSVAGVYGYTFGSGTRLTVV.

V usage is TRBV12-2 and J usage is TRBJ2-1; the DNA was not used to check the table's D call, TRBD1. TRBV12-2 is a pseudogene. The CDR3 has 15 amino acids. CDR3 sequence (DNA): TGTGCAAGTCGCTTAGTACAACAGGGGGACGATGAGCAGTTCTTC. It specifies CASRLVQQGDDEQFF.

V usage is TRBV28 and J usage is TRBJ1-2; D uncertain. The CDR3 consists of 12 residues. Germline loops: CDR1 MDHEN, CDR2 SYDVKM. V shed 3 bases and J shed 5 bases, with 7 bases lying between them. This chain's CDR3 is CASSFGLYGYTF. The CDR3 DNA sequence: TGTGCCAGCAGTTTTGGGCTGTATGGCTACACCTTC.